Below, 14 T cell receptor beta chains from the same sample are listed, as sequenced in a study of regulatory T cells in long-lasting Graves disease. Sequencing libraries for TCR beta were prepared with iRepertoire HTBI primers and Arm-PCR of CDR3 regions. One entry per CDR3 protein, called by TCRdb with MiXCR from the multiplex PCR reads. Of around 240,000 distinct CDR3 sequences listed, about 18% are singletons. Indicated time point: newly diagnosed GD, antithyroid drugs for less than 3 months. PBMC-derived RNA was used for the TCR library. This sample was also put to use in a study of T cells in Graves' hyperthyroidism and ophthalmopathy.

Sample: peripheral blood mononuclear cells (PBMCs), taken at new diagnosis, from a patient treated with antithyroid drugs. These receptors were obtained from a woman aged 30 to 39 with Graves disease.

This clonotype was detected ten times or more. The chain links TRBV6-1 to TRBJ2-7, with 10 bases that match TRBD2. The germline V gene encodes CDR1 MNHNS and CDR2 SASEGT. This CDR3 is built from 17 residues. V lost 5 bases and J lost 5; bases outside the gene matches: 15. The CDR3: CASSSPYLSGGTDEQYF. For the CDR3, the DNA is TGTGCCAGCAGTAGTCCTTATCTTAGCGGGGGGACCGACGAGCAGTACTTC.

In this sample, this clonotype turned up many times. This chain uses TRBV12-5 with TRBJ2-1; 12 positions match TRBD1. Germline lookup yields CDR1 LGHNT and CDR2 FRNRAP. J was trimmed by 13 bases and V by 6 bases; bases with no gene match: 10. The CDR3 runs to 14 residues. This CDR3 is CASGEGQGAREQFF. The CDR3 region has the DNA TGTGCTAGTGGGGAGGGACAGGGGGCGAGAGAACAGTTCTTC.

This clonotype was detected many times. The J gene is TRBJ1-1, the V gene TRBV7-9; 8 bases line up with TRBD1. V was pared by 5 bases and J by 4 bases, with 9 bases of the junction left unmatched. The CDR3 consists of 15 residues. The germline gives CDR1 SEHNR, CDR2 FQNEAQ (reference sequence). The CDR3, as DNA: TGTGCCAGCAGCCCTCAGACAGGGGTGAGCACTGAAGCTTTCTTT. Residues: CASSPQTGVSTEAFF.

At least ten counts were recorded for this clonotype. CDR3 region: CASASLAGDTQYF. The DNA of the CDR3 is TGCGCCAGCGCCAGCCTCGCCGGAGATACGCAGTATTTT. The chain recombines TRBV5-1 with TRBJ2-3; the D is unclear. Trimming pared 7 bases from V and 5 bases from J, leaving 14 bases between. The CDR3 has 13 residues. The germline gives CDR1 SGHRS, CDR2 YFSETQ.

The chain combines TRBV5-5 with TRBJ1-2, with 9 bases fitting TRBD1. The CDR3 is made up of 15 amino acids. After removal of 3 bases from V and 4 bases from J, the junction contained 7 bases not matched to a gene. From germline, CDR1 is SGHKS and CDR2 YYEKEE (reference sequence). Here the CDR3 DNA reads TGTGCCAGCAGCTGGGGAGGGACAGGGCTCTATGGCTACACCTTC. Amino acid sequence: CASSWGGTGLYGYTF.

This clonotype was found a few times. CDR3 nucleotides: TGCGCCAGCAGCCAGGTAGAAGGCAGGGGACTCTACAATGAGCAGTTCTTC. Protein product: CASSQVEGRGLYNEQFF. The V and J genes are TRBV4-1 and TRBJ2-1; D is perhaps TRBD1 or TRBD2 (6 bases each). The CDR3 extends over 17 amino acids. Trimming took 3 bases from V and 3 from J, leaving 18 bases between them. In germline, CDR1 is MGHRA, CDR2 YSYEKL.

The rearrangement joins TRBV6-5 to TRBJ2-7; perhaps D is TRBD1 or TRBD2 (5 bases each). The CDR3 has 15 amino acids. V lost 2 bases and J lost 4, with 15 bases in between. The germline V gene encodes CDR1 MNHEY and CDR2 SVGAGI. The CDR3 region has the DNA TGTGCCAGCAGTTACGGGTCAGGGACGGAGTACGAGCAGTACTTC. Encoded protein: CASSYGSGTEYEQYF.

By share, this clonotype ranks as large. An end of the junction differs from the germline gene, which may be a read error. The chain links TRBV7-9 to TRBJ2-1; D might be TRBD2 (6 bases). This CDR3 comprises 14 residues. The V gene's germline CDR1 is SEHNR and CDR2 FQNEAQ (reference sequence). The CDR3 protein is CASTLARELGEQFF. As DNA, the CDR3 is TGTGCCAGCACCTTAGCTCGGGAGTTAGGTGAGCAGTTCTTC.

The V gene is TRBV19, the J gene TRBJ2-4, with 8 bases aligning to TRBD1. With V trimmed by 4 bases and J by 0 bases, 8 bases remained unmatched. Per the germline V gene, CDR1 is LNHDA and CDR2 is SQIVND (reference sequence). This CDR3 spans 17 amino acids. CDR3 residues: CASSTPLRGRAKNIQYF. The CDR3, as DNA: TGTGCCAGTAGTACCCCGCTCAGGGGGCGAGCCAAAAACATTCAGTACTTC.

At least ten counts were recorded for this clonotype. DNA of the CDR3: TGTGCCAGCTCACCACCCCCCGGCAGGGTCCAGCCCCAGCATTTT. This gives the protein CASSPPPGRVQPQHF. The V gene is TRBV18, the J gene TRBJ1-5; tentatively, D is TRBD1 (5 bases). This CDR3 contains 15 residues. CDR1 and CDR2 from the germline V gene are KGHSH and LQKENI. V was clipped by 0 bases and J by 7 bases, with 13 bases between them.

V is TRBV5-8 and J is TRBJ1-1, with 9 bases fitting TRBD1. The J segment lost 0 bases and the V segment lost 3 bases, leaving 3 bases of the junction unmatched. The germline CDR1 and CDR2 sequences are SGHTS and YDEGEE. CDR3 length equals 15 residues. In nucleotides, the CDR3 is TGTGCCAGCAGCTCCGGGACAGGGTTGAACACTGAAGCTTTCTTT. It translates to CASSSGTGLNTEAFF. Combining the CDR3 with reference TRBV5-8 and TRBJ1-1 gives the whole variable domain EAGVTQSPTHLIKTRGQQATLRCSPISGHTSVYWYQQALGLGLQFLLWYDEGEERNRGNFPPRFSGRQFPNYSSELNVNALELEDSALYLCASSSGTGLNTEAFFGQGTRLTVV.

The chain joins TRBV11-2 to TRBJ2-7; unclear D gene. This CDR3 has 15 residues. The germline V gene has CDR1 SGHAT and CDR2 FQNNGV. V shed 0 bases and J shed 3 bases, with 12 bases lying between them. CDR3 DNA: TGTGCCAGCAGCTTAGAGTTGTTACACGGCTACGAGCAGTACTTC. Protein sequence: CASSLELLHGYEQYF.

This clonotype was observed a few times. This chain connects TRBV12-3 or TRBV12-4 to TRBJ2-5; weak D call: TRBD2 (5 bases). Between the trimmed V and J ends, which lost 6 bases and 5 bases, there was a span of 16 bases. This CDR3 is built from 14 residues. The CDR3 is CASSPRGSRETQYF. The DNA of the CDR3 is TGTGCCAGCAGCCCACGGGGTTCCCGTGAGACCCAGTACTTC.

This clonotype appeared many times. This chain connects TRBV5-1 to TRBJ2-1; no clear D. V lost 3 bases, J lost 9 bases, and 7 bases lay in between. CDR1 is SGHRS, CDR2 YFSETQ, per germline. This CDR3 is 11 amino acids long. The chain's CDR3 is CASSSLSEQFF. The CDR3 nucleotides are TGCGCCAGCAGCTCTTTGTCTGAGCAGTTCTTC.